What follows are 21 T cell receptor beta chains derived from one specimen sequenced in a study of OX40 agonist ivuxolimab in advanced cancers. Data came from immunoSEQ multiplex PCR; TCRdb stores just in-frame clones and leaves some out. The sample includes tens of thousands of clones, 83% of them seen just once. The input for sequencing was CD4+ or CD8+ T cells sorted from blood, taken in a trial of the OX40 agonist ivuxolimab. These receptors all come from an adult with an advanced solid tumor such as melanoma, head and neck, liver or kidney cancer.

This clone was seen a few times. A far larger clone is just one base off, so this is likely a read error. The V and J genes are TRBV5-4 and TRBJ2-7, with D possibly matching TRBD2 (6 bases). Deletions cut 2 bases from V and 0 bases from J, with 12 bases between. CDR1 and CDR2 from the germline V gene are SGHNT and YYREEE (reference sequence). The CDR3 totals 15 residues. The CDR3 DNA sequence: TGTGCCAGCAGCTTTGCCCAGGGAGGCTCCTACGAGCAGTACTTC. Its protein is CASSFAQGGSYEQYF.

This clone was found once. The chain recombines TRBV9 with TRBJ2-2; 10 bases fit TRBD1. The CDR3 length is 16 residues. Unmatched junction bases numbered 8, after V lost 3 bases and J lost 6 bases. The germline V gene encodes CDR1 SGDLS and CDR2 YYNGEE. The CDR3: CASSDRDRGAAGELFF. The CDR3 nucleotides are TGTGCCAGCAGCGACCGGGACAGGGGTGCTGCCGGGGAGCTGTTTTTT.

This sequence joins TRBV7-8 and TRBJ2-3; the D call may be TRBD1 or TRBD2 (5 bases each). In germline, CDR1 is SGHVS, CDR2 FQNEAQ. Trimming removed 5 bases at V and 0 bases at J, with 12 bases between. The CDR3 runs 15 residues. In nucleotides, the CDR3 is TGTGCCAGCAGCCCGGGGACGGGGAGCACAGATACGCAGTATTTT. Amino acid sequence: CASSPGTGSTDTQYF.

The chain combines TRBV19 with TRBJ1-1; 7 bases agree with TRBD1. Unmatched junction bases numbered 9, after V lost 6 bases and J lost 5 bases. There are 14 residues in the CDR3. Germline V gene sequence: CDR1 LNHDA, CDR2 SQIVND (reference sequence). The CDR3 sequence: CASRPTGKRTEAFF. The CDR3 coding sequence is TGTGCCAGTAGACCGACAGGGAAACGGACTGAAGCTTTCTTT.

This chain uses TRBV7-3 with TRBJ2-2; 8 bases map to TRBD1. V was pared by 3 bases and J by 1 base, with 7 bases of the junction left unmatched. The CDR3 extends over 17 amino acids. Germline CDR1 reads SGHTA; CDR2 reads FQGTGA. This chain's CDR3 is CASSFPYGQGNTGELFF. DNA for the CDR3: TGTGCCAGCAGCTTCCCCTACGGACAGGGGAACACCGGGGAGCTGTTTTTT.

CDR3 loop: CASSFTTSGTPYEQYF. The CDR3 DNA reads as TGCGCCAGCAGCTTTACCACTAGCGGAACCCCCTACGAGCAGTACTTC. The chain joins TRBV5-1 to TRBJ2-7; 8 nucleotides match TRBD2. This CDR3 is 16 amino acids long. Germline values: CDR1 SGHRS, CDR2 YFSETQ. V trimming: 2 bases; J trimming: 2 bases; junction bases outside the gene matches: 9.

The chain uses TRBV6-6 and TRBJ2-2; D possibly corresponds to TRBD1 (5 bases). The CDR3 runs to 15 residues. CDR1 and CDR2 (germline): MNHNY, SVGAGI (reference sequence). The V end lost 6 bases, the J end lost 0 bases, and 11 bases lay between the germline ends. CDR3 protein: CASSDSHANTGELFF. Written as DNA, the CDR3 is TGTGCCAGCAGCGACAGCCACGCGAACACCGGGGAGCTGTTTTTT.

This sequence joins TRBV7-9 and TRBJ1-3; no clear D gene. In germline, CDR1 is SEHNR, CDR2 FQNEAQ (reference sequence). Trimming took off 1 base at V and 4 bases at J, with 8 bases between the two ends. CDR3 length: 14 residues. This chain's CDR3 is CASSLGGLGNTIYF. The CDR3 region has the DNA TGTGCCAGCAGCTTAGGGGGATTGGGAAACACCATATATTTT.

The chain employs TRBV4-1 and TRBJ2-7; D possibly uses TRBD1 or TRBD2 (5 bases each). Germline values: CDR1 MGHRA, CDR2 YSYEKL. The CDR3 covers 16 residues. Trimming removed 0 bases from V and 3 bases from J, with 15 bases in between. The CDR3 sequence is CASSQEGGYGGYEQYF. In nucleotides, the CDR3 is TGCGCCAGCAGCCAAGAGGGCGGTTATGGGGGCTACGAGCAGTACTTC.

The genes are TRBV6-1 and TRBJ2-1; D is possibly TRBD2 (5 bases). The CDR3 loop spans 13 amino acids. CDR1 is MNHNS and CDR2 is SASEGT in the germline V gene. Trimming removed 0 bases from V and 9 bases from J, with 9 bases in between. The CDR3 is CASSEAAGSEQFF. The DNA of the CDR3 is TGTGCCAGCAGTGAAGCGGCGGGTAGTGAGCAGTTCTTC.

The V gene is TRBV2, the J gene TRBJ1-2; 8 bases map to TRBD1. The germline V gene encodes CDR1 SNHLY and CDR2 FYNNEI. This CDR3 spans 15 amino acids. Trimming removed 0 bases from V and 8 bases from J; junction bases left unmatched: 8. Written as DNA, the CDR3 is TGTGCCAGCAGTGAAGCGGTAACAGGGGGTTTGGGCTACACCTTC. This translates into CASSEAVTGGLGYTF.

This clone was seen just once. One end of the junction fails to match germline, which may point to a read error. The DNA of the CDR3 is TGTGCCAGCAGGTCGAGCTCCCACAATGAGCAGTTCTTC. Protein product: CASRSSSHNEQFF. This chain uses TRBV27 with TRBJ2-1; D remains ambiguous. The CDR3 length is 13 residues. CDR1 is MNHEY, CDR2 SMNVEV, per germline (reference sequence).

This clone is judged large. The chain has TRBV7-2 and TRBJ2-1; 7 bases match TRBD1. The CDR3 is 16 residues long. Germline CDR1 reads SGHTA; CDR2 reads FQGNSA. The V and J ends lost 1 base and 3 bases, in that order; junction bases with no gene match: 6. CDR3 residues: CASSLGVGGFYNEQFF. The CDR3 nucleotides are TGTGCCAGCAGCTTAGGGGTAGGGGGCTTCTACAATGAGCAGTTCTTC.

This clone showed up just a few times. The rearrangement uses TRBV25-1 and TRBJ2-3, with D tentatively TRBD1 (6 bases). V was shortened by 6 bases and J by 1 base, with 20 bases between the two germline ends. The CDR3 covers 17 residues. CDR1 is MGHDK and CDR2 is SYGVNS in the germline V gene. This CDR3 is CASSGLRGGVRTDTQYF. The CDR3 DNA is TGTGCCAGCAGCGGTCTCCGTGGGGGCGTGCGCACAGATACGCAGTATTTT. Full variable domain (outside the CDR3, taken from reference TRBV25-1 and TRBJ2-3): EADIYQTPRYLVIGTGKKITLECSQTMGHDKMYWYQQDPGMELHLIHYSYGVNSTEKGDLSSESTVSRIRTEHFPLTLESARPSHTSQYLCASSGLRGGVRTDTQYFGPGTRLTVL.

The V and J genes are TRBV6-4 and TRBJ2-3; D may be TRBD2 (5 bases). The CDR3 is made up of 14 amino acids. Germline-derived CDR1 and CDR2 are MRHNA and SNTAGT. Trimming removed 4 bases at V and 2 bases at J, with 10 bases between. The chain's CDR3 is CASSGWTLTDTQYF. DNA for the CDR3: TGTGCCAGCAGTGGGTGGACTCTCACAGATACGCAGTATTTT.

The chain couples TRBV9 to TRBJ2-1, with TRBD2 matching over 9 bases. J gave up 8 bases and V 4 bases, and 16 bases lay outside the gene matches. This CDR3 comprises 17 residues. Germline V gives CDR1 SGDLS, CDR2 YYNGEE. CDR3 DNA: TGTGCCAGCAGCACTAGGGCTAGCGGGGAGGCAGGATATGAGCAGTTCTTC. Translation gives CASSTRASGEAGYEQFF.

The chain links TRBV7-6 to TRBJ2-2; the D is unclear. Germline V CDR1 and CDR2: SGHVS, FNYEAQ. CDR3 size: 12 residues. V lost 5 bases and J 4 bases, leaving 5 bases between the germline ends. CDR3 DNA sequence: TGTGCCAGCAGCAAGGTCACCGGGGAGCTGTTTTTT. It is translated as CASSKVTGELFF.

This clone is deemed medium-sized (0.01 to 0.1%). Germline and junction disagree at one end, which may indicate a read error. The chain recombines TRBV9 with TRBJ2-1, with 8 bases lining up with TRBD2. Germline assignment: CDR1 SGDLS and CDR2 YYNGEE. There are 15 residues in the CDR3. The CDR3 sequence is CASSFQRGSFNEQFF. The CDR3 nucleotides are TGTGCCAGCAGCTTCCAGCGGGGGTCCTTCAATGAGCAGTTCTTC.

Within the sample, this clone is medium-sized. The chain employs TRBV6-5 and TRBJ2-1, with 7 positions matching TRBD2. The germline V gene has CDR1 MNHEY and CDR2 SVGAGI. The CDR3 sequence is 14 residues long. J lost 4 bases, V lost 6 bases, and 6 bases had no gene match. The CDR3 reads CASSWSGEYNEQFF. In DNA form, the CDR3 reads TGTGCCAGCAGCTGGAGCGGGGAGTACAATGAGCAGTTCTTC.

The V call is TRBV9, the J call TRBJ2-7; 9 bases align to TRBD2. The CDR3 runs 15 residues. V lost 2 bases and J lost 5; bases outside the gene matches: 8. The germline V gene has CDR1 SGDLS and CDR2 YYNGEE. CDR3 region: CASSVRTGTSNEQYF. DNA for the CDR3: TGTGCCAGCAGCGTCCGCACCGGGACTAGCAACGAGCAGTACTTC.

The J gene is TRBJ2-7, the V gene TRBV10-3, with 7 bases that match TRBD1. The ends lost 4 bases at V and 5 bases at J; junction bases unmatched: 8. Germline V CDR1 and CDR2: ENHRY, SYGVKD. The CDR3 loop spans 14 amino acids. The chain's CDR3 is CAISGQGFQDEQYF. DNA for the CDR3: TGTGCCATCAGTGGACAGGGCTTTCAAGACGAGCAGTACTTC.